This T cell receptor beta chain was observed in a study of CD4 T cells in relation to SARS-CoV-2 and coronaviruses. Study-level findings and limits: In roughly 61% of donors, memory CD4+ clonotypes crossrecognized SARS-CoV-2 and at least one common cold coronavirus spike. SARS-CoV-2-driven expansion was significantly weaker in crossreactive than monoreactive clones.

Germline V gene sequence: CDR1 LNHDA, CDR2 SQIVND (reference sequence). V shed 6 bases, J shed 4 bases, and the junction held 6 bases outside the gene matches. The CDR3 has 14 residues. Details on this clone: Its antigen is not known.

Only in-frame clones appear in the TCRdb table, and some are missing; sequencing was by immunoSEQ multiplex PCR. The repertoire has 37,000 or so clones, 80% to 90% of them found once; the top ten carry roughly 3%. This TCR derives from an adult with COVID-19. The sequenced material came from memory CD4+ T cells from PBMCs. The chain is built from TRBV19 and TRBJ2-3; 8 nucleotides align to TRBD2. This CDR3 is CASRPSGRADTQYF. The CDR3 DNA follows: TGTGCCAGTAGACCCAGCGGGAGAGCAGATACGCAGTATTTT.